The 27 T cell receptor beta chains below were found in one sample sequenced in a study of OX40 agonist ivuxolimab in advanced cancers. The method was immunoSEQ multiplex PCR; TCRdb's version includes in-frame clones alone and lacks a portion of them. This sample yields approximately 62,000 clones, of which nearly 90% are seen a single time; about 4.8% belongs to the top ten. Sequenced here: CD4+ or CD8+ T cells sorted from blood, sampled in a trial of the OX40 agonist ivuxolimab. These receptors originate from an adult with an advanced solid tumor such as melanoma, head and neck, liver or kidney cancer.

This rearrangement joins TRBV6-5 to TRBJ1-2, with no clear D. The CDR3 consists of 13 residues. The V end lost 5 bases, the J end lost 1 base, and 8 bases lay between the germline ends. Per germline, CDR1 MNHEY and CDR2 SVGAGI. In nucleotides, the CDR3 is TGTGCCAGCAGTAAGACGGTTAACTATGGCTACACCTTC. Translated: CASSKTVNYGYTF.

The chain employs TRBV7-9 and TRBJ1-2; 9 bases align to TRBD1. Looked up from germline, CDR1 is SEHNR and CDR2 is FQNEAQ (reference sequence). This CDR3 comprises 12 residues. Losses at the gene ends were 1 base for V and 12 bases for J; bases not matched to a gene: 3. The CDR3 spells CASSLGGQGDTF. The CDR3 DNA sequence: TGTGCCAGCAGCTTAGGGGGACAGGGAGACACCTTC.

To note about this clone: Because the CDR3's place on the DNA is in doubt, the DNA is left out and the CDR3 is given as listed by TCRdb. The chain recombines TRBV10-3 with TRBJ1-5. The V gene's germline CDR1 is ENHRY and CDR2 SYGVKD. From its first to its last residue, the CDR3 has 14 amino acids. CDR3 protein: CASSSSTSGQPQHF.

This sequence joins TRBV14 and TRBJ1-4; 7 bases map to TRBD1. The germline gives CDR1 SGHDN, CDR2 FVKESK. The CDR3 totals 15 residues. The trim removed 5 bases at V and 7 bases at J, leaving 10 bases unmatched. The CDR3 DNA reads TGTGCCAGCAGCGAGAAAGGGGGCGCGGGTGAAAAACTGTTTTTT. Residues: CASSEKGGAGEKLFF.

The chain has TRBV7-9 and TRBJ1-1; weak D call: TRBD1 (5 bases). CDR3 length equals 12 residues. Trimming took off 6 bases at V and 8 bases at J, with 13 bases between the two ends. CDR1 SEHNR and CDR2 FQNEAQ come from the germline V gene (reference sequence). CDR3 sequence: CASSTGAQEAFF. CDR3 nucleotide sequence: TGTGCCAGCAGTACAGGAGCCCAAGAAGCTTTCTTT.

In this sample, this clone turned up once. The chain carries TRBV5-1 and TRBJ2-7; a weak D match, TRBD2 (6 bases). V was clipped by 0 bases and J by 1 base, with 11 bases between them. Germline V lookup: CDR1 SGHRS, CDR2 YFSETQ. The length of the CDR3 is 15 residues. The CDR3 spells CASSLGGEFSYEQYF. DNA of the CDR3: TGCGCCAGCAGCTTGGGCGGGGAGTTTTCCTACGAGCAGTACTTC. The whole variable domain, filled in from reference TRBV5-1 and TRBJ2-7, reads KAGVTQTPRYLIKTRGQQVTLSCSPISGHRSVSWYQQTPGQGLQFLFEYFSETQRNKGNFPGRFSGRQFSNSRSEMNVSTLELGDSALYLCASSLGGEFSYEQYFGPGTRLTVT.

The chain recombines TRBV5-1 with TRBJ2-7; 11 bases fit TRBD1. This CDR3 is 18 amino acids long. Germline V gene lookup returns CDR1 SGHRS and CDR2 YFSETQ. V lost 4 bases to trimming and J lost 0 bases; unmatched junction nucleotides: 12. CDR3 loop: CASSRRPGQGDSSYEQYF. The CDR3, as DNA: TGCGCCAGCAGCCGAAGACCGGGACAGGGGGACAGCTCCTACGAGCAGTACTTC.

CDR3 sequence: CASSYKAGVAYEQYF. Here the CDR3 DNA reads TGTGCCAGCAGTTACAAGGCAGGGGTGGCCTACGAGCAGTACTTC. V gene TRBV6-6 combines with J gene TRBJ2-7, with D possibly matching TRBD1 (6 bases). V shed 2 bases and J shed 2 bases, with 13 bases lying between them. CDR1 and CDR2 (germline): MNHNY, SVGAGI (reference sequence). CDR3 length equals 15 residues.

The rearrangement uses TRBV7-2 and TRBJ1-2; the D is unclear. V dropped 5 bases and J dropped 0 bases, with 13 bases sitting between them. The CDR3 is made up of 15 amino acids. Germline V CDR1 and CDR2: SGHTA, FQGNSA. The CDR3 nucleotides are TGTGCCAGCAGCCCCAGCGCCAGAGCTAACTATGGCTACACCTTC. It yields the protein CASSPSARANYGYTF.

The rearrangement joins TRBV7-2 to TRBJ2-7; TRBD2 agrees at 8 bases. The CDR3 covers 16 residues. Germline lookup yields CDR1 SGHTA and CDR2 FQGNSA. J was trimmed by 4 bases and V by 1 base; bases with no gene match: 9. Here the CDR3 reads CASSLDPSGSLYEQYF. The CDR3, as DNA: TGTGCCAGCAGCTTAGATCCAAGCGGGAGCCTTTACGAGCAGTACTTC.

CDR3 in amino acids: CATGRDRGYEQYF. In nucleotides, the CDR3 is TGTGCCACCGGCCGGGACAGGGGATACGAGCAGTACTTC. V and J are TRBV15 and TRBJ2-7; 10 bases align to TRBD1. This CDR3 has 13 amino acids. Germline CDR1 reads LNHNV; CDR2 reads YYDKDF (reference sequence). Trimming took 8 bases from V and 4 from J; bases not matched to a gene: 5.

The chain employs TRBV11-2 and TRBJ2-3; D remains ambiguous. CDR3 length: 16 amino acids. Deletions cut 2 bases from V and 2 bases from J, with 14 bases between. CDR1 SGHAT and CDR2 FQNNGV come from the germline V gene. Here the CDR3 reads CASSLPLLPTTDTQYF. The CDR3 DNA follows: TGTGCCAGCAGCTTACCACTTTTGCCAACCACAGATACGCAGTATTTT.

V gene TRBV6-1 combines with J gene TRBJ1-2; D gene ambiguous. Trimming stripped 0 bases from V and 4 bases from J, with 6 bases between. CDR1 and CDR2 from the germline V gene are MNHNS and SASEGT. The CDR3 loop spans 13 amino acids. CDR3 sequence reads: CASSEATAYGYTF. CDR3 nucleotide sequence: TGTGCCAGCAGTGAAGCGACGGCCTATGGCTACACCTTC.

In its sample, this clone was seen once. The rearrangement uses TRBV18 and TRBJ2-5, with unresolved D. The V gene's germline CDR1 is KGHSH and CDR2 LQKENI. V was cut by 1 base and J by 2 bases, with 5 bases left in between. The CDR3 has 13 amino acids. CDR3 residues: CASSPREQETQYF. In DNA, the CDR3 is TGTGCCAGCTCACCACGAGAACAAGAGACCCAGTACTTC.

The chain joins TRBV9 to TRBJ1-3; no clear D gene. The germline CDR1 and CDR2 sequences are SGDLS and YYNGEE. CDR3 length: 13 amino acids. Trimming removed 4 bases at V and 4 bases at J, with 9 bases between. CDR3 bases: TGTGCCAGCAGCTCCTCGACAGGAAACACCATATATTTT. Its translation: CASSSSTGNTIYF.

The chain links TRBV19 to TRBJ2-1, with 8 nucleotides matching TRBD2. CDR3 size: 15 residues. Losses at the gene ends were 3 bases for V and 3 bases for J; bases not matched to a gene: 4. Germline CDR1 LNHDA, CDR2 SQIVND (reference sequence). The CDR3 here is CASSIQRGLYNEQFF. CDR3 nucleotides: TGTGCCAGTAGTATTCAGCGGGGGCTCTACAATGAGCAGTTCTTC.

This chain connects TRBV29-1 to TRBJ1-2; the match to TRBD1 covers 7 bases. The CDR3 is 15 amino acids. Germline V CDR1 and CDR2: SQVTM, ANQGSEA. V lost 1 base to trimming and J lost 6 bases; unmatched junction nucleotides: 11. The CDR3 sequence: CSVEGAGQGGDGYTF. The DNA of the CDR3 is TGCAGCGTTGAAGGAGCCGGCCAGGGGGGAGATGGCTACACCTTC.

This clone was counted only a few times. The chain links TRBV4-1 to TRBJ1-5; D is uncertain. V shed 0 bases and J shed 0 bases, with 3 bases lying between them. CDR1 and CDR2 (germline): MGHRA, YSYEKL. The CDR3 extends over 14 amino acids. CDR3 DNA sequence: TGCGCCAGCAGCCAAGAGGGTAGCAATCAGCCCCAGCATTTT. It encodes CASSQEGSNQPQHF.

J is TRBJ1-5 and V is TRBV25-1; weak D call: TRBD1 (5 bases). This CDR3 has 16 residues. The germline V and J ends were trimmed by 4 bases and 1 base, with 14 bases remaining between them. Germline V gene lookup returns CDR1 MGHDK and CDR2 SYGVNS. The DNA for the CDR3 is TGTGCCAGCAGTGGGGGCGTAGATACGAGCAATCAGCCCCAGCATTTT. Translated: CASSGGVDTSNQPQHF.

The chain employs TRBV5-8 and TRBJ1-1, with D hard to call. In germline, CDR1 is SGHTS, CDR2 YDEGEE. The CDR3 is 15 residues long. V lost 4 bases and J lost 2, with 15 bases in between. CDR3 coding DNA: TGTGCCAGCAGCCTCGGGTGGGCAGGAAACACTGAAGCTTTCTTT. Its translation is CASSLGWAGNTEAFF.

V gene TRBV28 combines with J gene TRBJ1-4; no reliable D call. Germline V gives CDR1 MDHEN, CDR2 SYDVKM. The V and J ends lost 3 bases and 6 bases respectively, with 5 bases between them. The CDR3 totals 12 residues. CDR3 amino acids: CASSFLYEKLFF. The CDR3 DNA reads TGTGCCAGCAGTTTTCTATATGAAAAACTGTTTTTT. Complete variable domain (other parts from reference TRBV28 and TRBJ1-4): DVKVTQSSRYLVKRTGEKVFLECVQDMDHENMFWYRQDPGLGLRLIYFSYDVKMKEKGDIPEGYSVSREKKERFSLILESASTNQTSMYLCASSFLYEKLFFGSGTQLSVL.

The V call is TRBV6-5, the J call TRBJ1-6; a possible D gene is TRBD1 (6 bases). Germline V lookup: CDR1 MNHEY, CDR2 SVGAGI. CDR3 length: 13 amino acids. V dropped 5 bases and J dropped 7 bases, with 9 bases sitting between them. The CDR3 sequence: CASSMTGNSPLHF. CDR3 nucleotides: TGTGCCAGCAGTATGACAGGCAATTCACCCCTCCACTTT.

This chain joins TRBV29-1 and TRBJ2-2; no clear D. CDR1 is SQVTM, CDR2 ANQGSEA, per germline. V was pared by 0 bases and J by 6 bases, with 2 bases between. The CDR3 extends over 11 amino acids. The CDR3 loop is CSVEDPGELFF. The CDR3 region has the DNA TGCAGCGTTGAAGACCCCGGGGAGCTGTTTTTT.

J is TRBJ2-2 and V is TRBV27, with 10 bases matching TRBD2. V trimming: 6 bases; J trimming: 6 bases; junction bases outside the gene matches: 4. CDR3 length: 14 residues. Germline lookup yields CDR1 MNHEY and CDR2 SMNVEV (reference sequence). The CDR3, as DNA: TGTGCCAGCAGCACGGGACTAGCGTCCGGGGAGCTGTTTTTT. Translating it yields CASSTGLASGELFF.

The gene calls are TRBV18 and TRBJ1-3; D may be TRBD1 (5 bases). The V end was cut by 2 bases, the J end by 4 bases, with 9 bases between. The CDR3 length is 14 residues. Germline CDR1 is KGHSH and CDR2 is LQKENI. The CDR3 bases are TGTGCCAGCTCACCAGCAGGGCCCGGAAACACCATATATTTT. Protein: CASSPAGPGNTIYF.

The chain employs TRBV18 and TRBJ1-5, with TRBD1 as a possible D gene (6 bases). The V and J ends lost 6 bases and 1 base respectively, with 7 bases between them. Germline lookup yields CDR1 KGHSH and CDR2 LQKENI. There are 13 residues in the CDR3. CDR3 nucleotides: TGTGCCAGCTCCCAGGGGAGCAATCAGCCCCAGCATTTT. It codes for CASSQGSNQPQHF.

The chain uses TRBV5-6 and TRBJ1-1; D gene ambiguous. This CDR3 has 14 residues. Germline CDR1 reads SGHDT; CDR2 reads YYEEEE. The V end lost 4 bases, the J end lost 0 bases, and 10 bases lay between the germline ends. CDR3 loop: CASSPSGLNTEAFF. Written as DNA, the CDR3 is TGTGCCAGCAGCCCCTCGGGTTTGAACACTGAAGCTTTCTTT. Variable domain in full (rest from reference TRBV5-6 and TRBJ1-1): DAGVTQSPTHLIKTRGQQVTLRCSPKSGHDTVSWYQQALGQGPQFIFQYYEEEERQRGNFPDRFSGHQFPNYSSELNVNALLLGDSALYLCASSPSGLNTEAFFGQGTRLTVV.